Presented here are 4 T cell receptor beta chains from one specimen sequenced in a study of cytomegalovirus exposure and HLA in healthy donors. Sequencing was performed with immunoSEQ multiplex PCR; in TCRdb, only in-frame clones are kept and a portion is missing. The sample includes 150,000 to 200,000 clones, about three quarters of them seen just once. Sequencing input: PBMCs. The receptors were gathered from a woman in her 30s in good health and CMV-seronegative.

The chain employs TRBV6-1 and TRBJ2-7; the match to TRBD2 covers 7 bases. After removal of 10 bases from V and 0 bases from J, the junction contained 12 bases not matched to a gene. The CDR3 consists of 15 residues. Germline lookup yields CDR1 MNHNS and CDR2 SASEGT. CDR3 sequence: CATAPGSGGSYEQYF. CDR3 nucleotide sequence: TGTGCCACCGCCCCGGGGTCGGGGGGCTCCTACGAGCAGTACTTC.

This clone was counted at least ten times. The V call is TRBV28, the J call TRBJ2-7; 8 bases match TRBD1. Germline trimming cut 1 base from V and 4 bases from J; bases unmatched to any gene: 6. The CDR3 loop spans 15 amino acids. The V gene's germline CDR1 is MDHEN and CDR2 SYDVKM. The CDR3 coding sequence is TGTGCCAGCAGTTTATCGGCAGGGGGCTCGTACGAGCAGTACTTC. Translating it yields CASSLSAGGSYEQYF.

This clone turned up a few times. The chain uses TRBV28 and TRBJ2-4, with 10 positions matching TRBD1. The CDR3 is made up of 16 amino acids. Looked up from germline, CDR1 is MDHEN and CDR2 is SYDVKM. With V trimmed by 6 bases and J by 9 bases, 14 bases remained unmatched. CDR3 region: CASRSGVVGQGSIQYF. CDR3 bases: TGTGCCAGCAGATCCGGCGTTGTGGGACAGGGGAGCATTCAGTACTTC. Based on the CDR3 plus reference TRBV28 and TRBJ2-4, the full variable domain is DVKVTQSSRYLVKRTGEKVFLECVQDMDHENMFWYRQDPGLGLRLIYFSYDVKMKEKGDIPEGYSVSREKKERFSLILESASTNQTSMYLCASRSGVVGQGSIQYFGAGTRLSVL.

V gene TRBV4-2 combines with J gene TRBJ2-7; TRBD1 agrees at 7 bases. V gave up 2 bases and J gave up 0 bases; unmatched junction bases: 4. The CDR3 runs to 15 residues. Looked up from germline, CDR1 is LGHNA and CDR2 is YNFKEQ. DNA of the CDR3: TGTGCCAGCAGCCAAACGGGACAGAGCTCCTACGAGCAGTACTTC. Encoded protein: CASSQTGQSSYEQYF.